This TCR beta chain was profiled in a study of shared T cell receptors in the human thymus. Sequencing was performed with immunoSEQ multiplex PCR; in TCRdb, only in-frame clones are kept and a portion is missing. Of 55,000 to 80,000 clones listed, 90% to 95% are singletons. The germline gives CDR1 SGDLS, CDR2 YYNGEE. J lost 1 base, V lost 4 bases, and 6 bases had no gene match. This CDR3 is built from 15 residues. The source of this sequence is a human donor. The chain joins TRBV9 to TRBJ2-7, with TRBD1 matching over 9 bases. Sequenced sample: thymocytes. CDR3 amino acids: CASSLGQGRSYEQYF. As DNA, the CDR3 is TGTGCCAGCAGCCTAGGACAGGGGAGATCCTACGAGCAGTACTTC.